The 26 T cell receptor beta chains below were found in one sample sequenced in a study of blood T cell repertoires in COVID-19. Data came from immunoSEQ multiplex PCR; TCRdb stores just in-frame clones and leaves some out. The sample carries around 200,000 clones, around 90% recorded once. Sequencing was performed on PBMCs or T cells enriched from blood (not recorded which). These receptors were obtained from a woman aged 25 to 45 who had recovered from COVID-19.

The V gene is TRBV29-1, the J gene TRBJ2-5; a weak D match, TRBD2 (6 bases). The germline V and J ends were trimmed by 0 bases and 5 bases, with 16 bases remaining between them. Germline V lookup: CDR1 SQVTM, CDR2 ANQGSEA. The CDR3 covers 15 residues. The CDR3 sequence is CSVEDGSAEGETQYF. For the CDR3, the DNA is TGCAGCGTTGAAGATGGTTCCGCGGAGGGGGAGACCCAGTACTTC. Looking up the rest from reference TRBV29-1 and TRBJ2-5 gives the full variable domain: SAVISQKPSRDICQRGTSLTIQCQVDSQVTMMFWYRQQPGQSLTLIATANQGSEATYESGFVIDKFPISRPNLTFSTLTVSNMSPEDSSIYLCSVEDGSAEGETQYFGPGTRLLVL.

This rearrangement joins TRBV18 to TRBJ1-2, with 9 bases lining up with TRBD1. Germline lookup yields CDR1 KGHSH and CDR2 LQKENI. The CDR3 covers 14 residues. The V segment lost 6 bases and the J segment 8 bases; nucleotides outside the gene matches: 10. This CDR3 reads CASSPTTGGAGYTF. DNA of the CDR3: TGTGCCAGCTCCCCGACTACAGGGGGCGCGGGCTACACCTTC.

The CDR3 region has the DNA TGTGCCAGCACCCTGACAGGGGGAGGAAACACCATATATTTT. This encodes CASTLTGGGNTIYF. This chain joins TRBV6-5 and TRBJ1-3; 9 bases are a match to TRBD1. This CDR3 has 14 residues. Trimming removed 7 bases from V and 4 bases from J; junction bases left unmatched: 5. CDR1 is MNHEY and CDR2 is SVGAGI in the germline V gene.

The chain uses TRBV7-3 and TRBJ2-2, with a possible D match to TRBD2 (6 bases). Germline CDR1 SGHTA, CDR2 FQGTGA. This CDR3 contains 16 residues. Trimming cost V 1 base and J 2 bases, with 11 bases left between them. In nucleotides, the CDR3 is TGTGCCAGCAGCTTAATGGAGGGAGGTAACACCGGGGAGCTGTTTTTT. Its translation is CASSLMEGGNTGELFF.

The chain employs TRBV21-1 and TRBJ1-5; TRBD1 was called by the table and not checked on the DNA. TRBV21-1 is a known pseudogene. This CDR3 comprises 16 residues. The CDR3 DNA reads TGTGCCAGCAGCGGTAAAGGGACAGGGAGCAATCAGCCCCAGCATTTT. Its protein is CASSGKGTGSNQPQHF.

The gene calls are TRBV1 and TRBJ2-7; the table's TRBD2 call for D was not verified on the DNA. TRBV1 is recorded as a pseudogene. The CDR3 totals 15 residues. The CDR3, as DNA: TGCACCAGCAGCGAAAGCGGGGGCTGCTCCTACGAGCAGTACTTC. Its protein is CTSSESGGCSYEQYF.

The chain carries TRBV7-6 and TRBJ1-1; TRBD1 matches at 8 bases. The germline V gene encodes CDR1 SGHVS and CDR2 FNYEAQ. The CDR3 runs 16 residues. Germline trimming cut 7 bases from V and 5 bases from J; bases unmatched to any gene: 15. The CDR3 coding sequence is TGTGCCAGCACCGAGGGGCCAGGGGGCGCTTGGACTGAAGCTTTCTTT. It translates to CASTEGPGGAWTEAFF.

V and J are TRBV7-3 and TRBJ2-5, with 11 bases matching TRBD2. V shed 5 bases and J 3 bases; nucleotides not matched to a gene: 5. Germline CDR1 and CDR2: SGHTA and FQGTGA. The CDR3 is 15 amino acids. In DNA form, the CDR3 reads TGTGCCAGCAGCATACAGGGACTAGCGGAAGAGACCCAGTACTTC. Its translation is CASSIQGLAEETQYF.

The chain uses TRBV4-3 and TRBJ2-3; TRBD2 matches at 7 bases. The V gene's germline CDR1 is LGHNA and CDR2 YSLEER. V shed 1 base and J 4 bases; nucleotides not matched to a gene: 5. The CDR3 consists of 15 residues. CDR3 loop: CASSQAGGGADTQYF. CDR3 nucleotide sequence: TGCGCCAGCAGCCAAGCGGGGGGAGGGGCAGATACGCAGTATTTT.

This sequence joins TRBV4-2 and TRBJ2-1; TRBD1 might be the D (6 bases). Germline V gene sequence: CDR1 LGHNA, CDR2 YNFKEQ. This CDR3 is built from 14 residues. Between the trimmed V and J ends, which lost 6 bases and 7 bases, there was a span of 16 bases. CDR3 sequence: CASRKGQSGNEQFF. CDR3 nucleotide sequence: TGTGCCAGCAGAAAAGGACAGAGTGGGAATGAGCAGTTCTTC.

The rearrangement uses TRBV6-5 and TRBJ2-7, with a tentative D call TRBD1 (5 bases). Germline V gene lookup returns CDR1 MNHEY and CDR2 SVGAGI. V lost 9 bases and J lost 1, with 10 bases in between. The CDR3 extends over 12 amino acids. The CDR3 region is CASLGVSYEQYF. The CDR3 region has the DNA TGTGCCAGTTTAGGGGTTTCCTACGAGCAGTACTTC.

The chain uses TRBV7-9 and TRBJ2-5; a possible D gene is TRBD2 (5 bases). The germline V and J ends were trimmed by 4 bases and 1 base, with 13 bases remaining between them. The germline V gene encodes CDR1 SEHNR and CDR2 FQNEAQ (reference sequence). The CDR3 sequence is 15 residues long. This chain's CDR3 is CASSSPGGFQETQYF. In nucleotides, the CDR3 is TGTGCCAGCAGCTCCCCAGGCGGGTTCCAAGAGACCCAGTACTTC.

J is TRBJ1-1 and V is TRBV5-1; 7 bases are a match to TRBD1. V gave up 0 bases and J gave up 1 base; unmatched junction bases: 3. Looked up from germline, CDR1 is SGHRS and CDR2 is YFSETQ. This CDR3 has 15 residues. CDR3 sequence (DNA): TGCGCCAGCAGCTTGGGCCCAGGGGGGAACACTGAAGCTTTCTTT. Its protein is CASSLGPGGNTEAFF.

The chain employs TRBV28 and TRBJ1-1, with D unclear. The V gene lost 11 bases and the J gene lost 0 bases, with 10 bases spanning the gap. Looked up from germline, CDR1 is MDHEN and CDR2 is SYDVKM. The CDR3 has 12 residues. The DNA of the CDR3 is TGTGCCTCGAGGGATGTGAACACTGAAGCTTTCTTT. Translation gives CASRDVNTEAFF.

The rearrangement joins TRBV7-6 to TRBJ1-1; D might be TRBD1 (5 bases). The CDR3 sequence is 14 residues long. The germline CDR1 and CDR2 sequences are SGHVS and FNYEAQ. Trimming stripped 4 bases from V and 1 base from J, with 10 bases between. CDR3 region: CASSSTAGNTEAFF. CDR3 coding DNA: TGTGCCAGCAGCTCGACAGCGGGGAACACTGAAGCTTTCTTT. The whole variable domain, remainder taken from reference TRBV7-6 and TRBJ1-1, is GAGVSQSPRYKVTKRGQDVALRCDPISGHVSLYWYRQALGQGPEFLTYFNYEAQQDKSGLPNDRFSAERPEGSISTLTIQRTEQRDSAMYRCASSSTAGNTEAFFGQGTRLTVV.

The chain joins TRBV15 to TRBJ2-1; a possible D gene is TRBD1 (6 bases). CDR1 is LNHNV and CDR2 is YYDKDF in the germline V gene (reference sequence). The CDR3 spans 14 residues. The germline V and J ends were trimmed by 4 bases and 1 base, with 8 bases remaining between them. Written as DNA, the CDR3 is TGTGCCACCAGCACAGGGGAGTCCTACAATGAGCAGTTCTTC. Its protein is CATSTGESYNEQFF.

This clone was observed a few times. The genes are TRBV6-5 and TRBJ1-1, with TRBD1 identical over 8 bases. J gave up 0 bases and V 5 bases, and 5 bases lay outside the gene matches. This CDR3 has 15 residues. Per the germline V gene, CDR1 is MNHEY and CDR2 is SVGAGI. Written as DNA, the CDR3 is TGTGCCAGCAGTCCCCCGACAGGGGTGAACACTGAAGCTTTCTTT. This sequence encodes CASSPPTGVNTEAFF.

The CDR3 sequence is CASSQIQGTEAFF. Written as DNA, the CDR3 is TGTGCCAGCAGTCAGATACAGGGTACTGAAGCTTTCTTT. The genes are TRBV27 and TRBJ1-1, with D perhaps matching TRBD1 (6 bases). V lost 5 bases, J lost 5 bases, and 12 bases lay in between. This CDR3 is 13 amino acids long. In germline, CDR1 is MNHEY, CDR2 SMNVEV (reference sequence).

This clone showed up just a few times. The chain links TRBV3-1 (or the pseudogene TRBV3-2) to TRBJ1-6; TRBD1 is a possible D gene (5 bases). Germline V lookup: CDR1 LGHDT, CDR2 YNNKEL (reference sequence). The CDR3 loop spans 16 amino acids. The V and J ends lost 4 bases and 7 bases respectively, with 17 bases between them. The CDR3 nucleotides are TGTGCCAGCAGCCGGACCTACGGGACTATCAATTCACCCCTCCACTTT. Encoded protein: CASSRTYGTINSPLHF.

This clone has more than one count but fewer than ten. V gene TRBV6-1 combines with J gene TRBJ1-2; maybe TRBD1 (6 bases). The CDR3 extends over 16 amino acids. CDR1 and CDR2 (germline): MNHNS, SASEGT. The ends were cut back, 4 bases at V and 6 bases at J, with 21 bases in the middle. The CDR3 spells CASSAGYRVTWDGYTF. CDR3 nucleotides: TGTGCCAGCAGTGCCGGATACAGGGTAACGTGGGATGGCTACACCTTC.

The chain employs TRBV19 and TRBJ2-2; perhaps TRBD1 as D (6 bases). CDR1 is LNHDA and CDR2 is SQIVND in the germline V gene (reference sequence). This CDR3 spans 19 amino acids. The V and J ends lost 1 base and 3 bases respectively, with 21 bases between them. CDR3 residues: CASSIGSPYRVPDTGELFF. The CDR3 nucleotides read TGTGCCAGTAGTATAGGTTCACCCTACAGGGTTCCGGACACCGGGGAGCTGTTTTTT. Combining the CDR3 with reference TRBV19 and TRBJ2-2 gives the whole variable domain DGGITQSPKYLFRKEGQNVTLSCEQNLNHDAMYWYRQDPGQGLRLIYYSQIVNDFQKGDIAEGYSVSREKKESFPLTVTSAQKNPTAFYLCASSIGSPYRVPDTGELFFGEGSRLTVL.

The chain couples TRBV6-2 or TRBV6-3 to TRBJ1-4, with 7 positions matching TRBD1. V shed 4 bases and J 0 bases; nucleotides not matched to a gene: 8. Germline CDR1 MNHEY, CDR2 SVGEGT. This CDR3 has 17 residues. CDR3 protein: CASSLSGQEATNEKLFF. The CDR3 DNA reads as TGTGCCAGCAGTTTGAGCGGACAGGAAGCAACTAATGAAAAACTGTTTTTT.

This clone appeared once. V is TRBV4-3 and J is TRBJ2-5; 10 nucleotides line up with TRBD2. The CDR3 contains 16 residues. V was pared by 0 bases and J by 3 bases, with 4 bases of the junction left unmatched. In germline, CDR1 is LGHNA, CDR2 YSLEER. As DNA, the CDR3 is TGCGCCAGCAGCCAAGATGGACTAGCGGTAAAAGAGACCCAGTACTTC. It translates to CASSQDGLAVKETQYF.

V is TRBV4-3 and J is TRBJ1-1; 10 bases agree with TRBD1. V lost 0 bases and J lost 7; bases outside the gene matches: 14. CDR1 LGHNA and CDR2 YSLEER come from the germline V gene. The CDR3 has 18 residues. Here the CDR3 reads CASSQDWPGDRGRGEAFF. In DNA, the CDR3 is TGCGCCAGCAGCCAAGATTGGCCCGGGGACAGGGGAAGGGGTGAAGCTTTCTTT.

With regard to this clone: The same CDR3 arises from other DNA sequences in this sample as well. This chain connects TRBV7-9 to TRBJ1-4, with D unresolved. The CDR3 runs to 13 residues. V dropped 3 bases and J dropped 5 bases, with 7 bases sitting between them. Looked up from germline, CDR1 is SEHNR and CDR2 is FQNEAQ (reference sequence). This CDR3 is CASSFDGNEKLFF. CDR3 DNA sequence: TGTGCCAGCAGCTTCGACGGGAATGAAAAACTGTTTTTT.

The chain recombines TRBV3-1 (or the pseudogene TRBV3-2) with TRBJ2-2; D is perhaps TRBD2 (6 bases). The germline V gene encodes CDR1 LGHDT and CDR2 YNNKEL (reference sequence). CDR3 length equals 14 residues. V was clipped by 5 bases and J by 5 bases, with 12 bases between them. CDR3 nucleotides: TGTGCCAGCAGCACTAGCTGGAGGACCGGGGAGCTGTTTTTT. Translation gives CASSTSWRTGELFF.